A single sample gave rise to the 30 T cell receptor beta chains below, sequenced in a study of blood T cell repertoires in COVID-19. Repertoires were generated with immunoSEQ multiplex PCR, while TCRdb's copy carries only in-frame clones and drops some. The sample lists about 360,000 clones; 87% were seen once. Sequencing was done on a sample of PBMCs or T cells enriched from blood (not recorded which). These receptor sequences come from a man aged 25 to 45 who had recovered from COVID-19.

This clone was seen just once. As DNA, the CDR3 is TGCGCCAGCAGCTTGGAACAGCCTATGTATGAGCAGTTCTTC. It yields the protein CASSLEQPMYEQFF. This chain joins TRBV5-1 and TRBJ2-1; D gene uncertain. Germline lookup yields CDR1 SGHRS and CDR2 YFSETQ. The CDR3 consists of 14 residues. Trimming took off 0 bases at V and 8 bases at J, with 12 bases between the two ends.

The rearrangement joins TRBV4-3 to TRBJ2-1; D possibly corresponds to TRBD1 (5 bases). This CDR3 region has 15 residues. Trimming removed 2 bases at V and 5 bases at J, with 13 bases between. Germline V gives CDR1 LGHNA, CDR2 YSLEER. The CDR3: CASSQSGYVNNEQFF. CDR3 DNA: TGCGCCAGCAGCCAATCAGGGTACGTGAACAATGAGCAGTTCTTC.

This rearrangement joins TRBV7-9 to TRBJ2-2; 8 bases map to TRBD2. J lost 6 bases, V lost 0 bases, and 6 bases had no gene match. The V gene's germline CDR1 is SEHNR and CDR2 FQNEAQ (reference sequence). CDR3 length: 16 residues. This CDR3 is CASSLAPGLEAGELFF. DNA of the CDR3: TGTGCCAGCAGCTTAGCTCCGGGACTAGAGGCCGGGGAGCTGTTTTTT.

This clone appeared once. The gene calls are TRBV6-6 and TRBJ1-2, with a possible D match to TRBD1 (6 bases). The CDR3 covers 15 residues. Trimming pared 7 bases from V and 6 bases from J, leaving 21 bases between. Germline lookup yields CDR1 MNHNY and CDR2 SVGAGI (reference sequence). CDR3 amino acids: CASTPPDRNRDGYTF. The CDR3 DNA reads TGTGCCAGCACCCCCCCCGACAGGAACCGGGATGGCTACACCTTC.

The V call is TRBV7-9, the J call TRBJ2-3, with a possible D match to TRBD2 (6 bases). The CDR3 covers 16 residues. With 1 base removed from V and 0 bases from J, the gap between germline ends came to 11 bases. Germline V CDR1 and CDR2: SEHNR, FQNEAQ (reference sequence). CDR3 amino acids: CASSLEAGTSTDTQYF. The DNA for the CDR3 is TGTGCCAGCAGCTTAGAGGCGGGGACTAGCACAGATACGCAGTATTTT. The full variable domain, its missing parts supplied by reference TRBV7-9 and TRBJ2-3, is DTGVSQNPRHKITKRGQNVTFRCDPISEHNRLYWYRQTLGQGPEFLTYFQNEAQLEKSRLLSDRFSAERPKGSFSTLEIQRTEQGDSAMYLCASSLEAGTSTDTQYFGPGTRLTVL.

This clone was recorded only once. The rearrangement uses TRBV10-1 and TRBJ2-7, with D possibly being TRBD1 (6 bases). The V gene's germline CDR1 is WNHNN and CDR2 SYGVQD (reference sequence). The CDR3 is made up of 13 amino acids. V was pared by 2 bases and J by 4 bases, with 9 bases between. CDR3 amino acids: CASSEGGRYEQYF. In DNA form, the CDR3 reads TGCGCCAGCAGTGAGGGGGGCCGGTACGAGCAGTACTTC.

For this clone: One end of the junction is discordant with germline, which a read error may explain. This sequence joins TRBV7-9 and TRBJ2-7; 7 bases map to TRBD1. CDR1 and CDR2 from the germline V gene are SEHNR and FQNEAQ (reference sequence). The CDR3 covers 12 residues. The chain's CDR3 is CASSQDRVLPSF. CDR3 DNA: TGTGCCAGCAGCCAAGACAGGGTCCTCCCATCCTTC.

This clone appeared once. This chain connects TRBV19 to TRBJ2-4, with unresolved D. CDR1 LNHDA and CDR2 SQIVND come from the germline V gene (reference sequence). V was pared by 4 bases and J by 1 base, with 17 bases between. The CDR3 has 17 residues. As DNA, the CDR3 is TGTGCCAGTAGTACCGACACCTTTGGGTTCGCCAAAAACATTCAGTACTTC. Translating gives CASSTDTFGFAKNIQYF. The variable domain in full, with the rest retrieved from reference TRBV19 and TRBJ2-4, is DGGITQSPKYLFRKEGQNVTLSCEQNLNHDAMYWYRQDPGQGLRLIYYSQIVNDFQKGDIAEGYSVSREKKESFPLTVTSAQKNPTAFYLCASSTDTFGFAKNIQYFGAGTRLSVL.

V is TRBV5-1 and J is TRBJ2-1; 8 bases line up with TRBD2. Losses at the gene ends were 0 bases for V and 8 bases for J; bases not matched to a gene: 1. The CDR3 length is 13 residues. The germline V gene has CDR1 SGHRS and CDR2 YFSETQ. CDR3 residues: CASSLEGLDEQFF. In DNA form, the CDR3 reads TGCGCCAGCAGCTTGGAGGGACTAGATGAGCAGTTCTTC.

The genes are TRBV15 and TRBJ1-5; D gene uncertain. Trimming shortened V by 0 bases and J by 1 base, and 13 bases separated the two germline ends. Germline V lookup: CDR1 LNHNV, CDR2 YYDKDF (reference sequence). The CDR3 is 17 amino acids. CDR3 bases: TGTGCCACCAGCAGAGATTCCGTGGGGAGCAGCAATCAGCCCCAGCATTTT. Residues: CATSRDSVGSSNQPQHF.

This clone was observed a single time. This chain joins TRBV4-2 and TRBJ2-1; D remains ambiguous. Germline CDR1 and CDR2: LGHNA and YNFKEQ. The CDR3 loop spans 15 amino acids. V gave up 4 bases and J gave up 3 bases, with 13 bases separating them. CDR3: CASSPTVGFYNEQFF. The CDR3 DNA is TGTGCCAGCAGCCCAACCGTGGGCTTCTACAATGAGCAGTTCTTC.

The V and J genes are TRBV5-1 and TRBJ2-7; 11 positions agree with TRBD1. The CDR3 contains 14 residues. In germline, CDR1 is SGHRS, CDR2 YFSETQ. The J segment lost 7 bases and the V segment lost 4 bases, leaving 7 bases of the junction unmatched. The CDR3 nucleotides read TGCGCCAGCAGCCTGGACAGGGGGCGGGGGGAGCAGTACTTC. Translated, it gives CASSLDRGRGEQYF.

V and J are TRBV18 and TRBJ2-7, with 11 bases identical to TRBD1. The germline gives CDR1 KGHSH, CDR2 LQKENI. CDR3 length equals 16 residues. V shed 0 bases, J shed 6 bases, and the junction held 7 bases outside the gene matches. The CDR3 protein is CASSPPIRTGGGEQYF. DNA of the CDR3: TGTGCCAGCTCACCACCTATTAGGACAGGGGGCGGCGAGCAGTACTTC.

This chain connects TRBV27 to TRBJ2-7; TRBD2 matches at 12 bases. Germline V gene sequence: CDR1 MNHEY, CDR2 SMNVEV (reference sequence). V lost 5 bases, J lost 5 bases, and 19 bases stayed unmatched. There are 19 residues in the CDR3. CDR3 in amino acids: CASSPTGTSGPRGLHEQYF. For the CDR3, the DNA is TGTGCCAGCAGTCCCACAGGGACTAGCGGGCCTCGGGGACTACACGAGCAGTACTTC.

The rearrangement links TRBV7-9 to TRBJ2-3; the match to TRBD2 covers 8 bases. This CDR3 has 16 residues. V was pared by 5 bases and J by 2 bases, with 9 bases of the junction left unmatched. The germline V gene encodes CDR1 SEHNR and CDR2 FQNEAQ (reference sequence). The chain's CDR3 is CASSHQSGGDTDTQYF. The CDR3 DNA reads as TGTGCCAGCAGCCACCAAAGCGGGGGCGACACAGATACGCAGTATTTT.

V usage is TRBV7-8 and J usage is TRBJ1-1; the match to TRBD1 covers 7 bases. CDR1 SGHVS and CDR2 FQNEAQ come from the germline V gene. This CDR3 has 16 residues. J gave up 5 bases and V 0 bases, and 9 bases lay outside the gene matches. The CDR3: CASSLANTGVRTEAFF. In DNA, the CDR3 is TGTGCCAGCAGCTTAGCTAATACAGGGGTACGGACTGAAGCTTTCTTT.

The chain is built from TRBV7-2 and TRBJ1-2, with D possibly being TRBD1 (6 bases). The V gene lost 5 bases and the J gene lost 8 bases, with 21 bases spanning the gap. Germline loops: CDR1 SGHTA, CDR2 FQGNSA. The CDR3 is 15 amino acids. The CDR3 protein is CASSVRAGAQGGYTF. The CDR3 DNA follows: TGTGCCAGCAGCGTCCGGGCGGGGGCGCAAGGAGGCTACACCTTC.

This chain uses TRBV5-1 with TRBJ2-7, with no clear D. V was cut by 5 bases and J by 0 bases, with 12 bases left in between. The CDR3 totals 14 residues. Looked up from germline, CDR1 is SGHRS and CDR2 is YFSETQ. The CDR3 DNA reads as TGCGCCAGCAGTTCAGGCAGTAGCTCCTACGAGCAGTACTTC. This codes for CASSSGSSSYEQYF. The variable domain in full, with the rest retrieved from reference TRBV5-1 and TRBJ2-7, is KAGVTQTPRYLIKTRGQQVTLSCSPISGHRSVSWYQQTPGQGLQFLFEYFSETQRNKGNFPGRFSGRQFSNSRSEMNVSTLELGDSALYLCASSSGSSSYEQYFGPGTRLTVT.

The rearrangement links TRBV7-6 to TRBJ1-3; D remains ambiguous. V lost 1 base and J lost 2, with 9 bases in between. Germline CDR1 reads SGHVS; CDR2 reads FNYEAQ. The CDR3 sequence is 15 residues long. CDR3 sequence: CASSLGTPPGNTIYF. CDR3 nucleotides: TGTGCCAGCAGCTTAGGGACTCCGCCTGGAAACACCATATATTTT.

The chain combines TRBV4-3 with TRBJ1-2; TRBD1 agrees at 10 bases. This CDR3 spans 14 amino acids. The ends lost 0 bases at V and 8 bases at J; junction bases unmatched: 3. Per germline, CDR1 LGHNA and CDR2 YSLEER. The CDR3 coding sequence is TGCGCCAGCAGCCAAGACCGGGACAGGGGCGGCTACACCTTC. As protein: CASSQDRDRGGYTF.

The chain combines TRBV11-2 with TRBJ1-3; TRBD1 might be the D (6 bases). Germline V CDR1 and CDR2: SGHAT, FQNNGV. The CDR3 extends over 14 amino acids. Trimming took off 4 bases at V and 2 bases at J, with 9 bases between the two ends. The CDR3 DNA is TGTGCCAGCAGCTCTCGACAGGCTGGAAACACCATATATTTT. As protein: CASSSRQAGNTIYF.

V gene TRBV7-2 combines with J gene TRBJ1-2; D not certain. Per the germline V gene, CDR1 is SGHTA and CDR2 is FQGNSA. Trimming pared 3 bases from V and 7 bases from J, leaving 15 bases between. The CDR3 consists of 14 residues. The DNA for the CDR3 is TGTGCCAGCAGCTTTACTGATGTGAGTGGTGGCTACACCTTC. As protein: CASSFTDVSGGYTF.

This clone came up once. The chain employs TRBV11-2 and TRBJ2-7; D unresolved. Trimming removed 4 bases from V and 2 bases from J, with 6 bases in between. Germline V gives CDR1 SGHAT, CDR2 FQNNGV. The CDR3 consists of 12 residues. CDR3 in DNA: TGTGCCAGCAGCTCCAGTACCTACGAGCAGTACTTC. Translated, it gives CASSSSTYEQYF.

CDR3 nucleotides: TGTGCCAGCTCACCCCCCCTGTCGAACACTGAAGCTTTCTTT. Its protein is CASSPPLSNTEAFF. The chain is built from TRBV18 and TRBJ1-1; D is unclear. This CDR3 region has 14 residues. Germline V gene lookup returns CDR1 KGHSH and CDR2 LQKENI. V was clipped by 3 bases and J by 1 base, with 9 bases between them.

The chain joins TRBV5-6 to TRBJ1-2; D gene unclear. CDR3 length equals 13 residues. Trimming removed 0 bases from V and 8 bases from J, with 11 bases in between. Looked up from germline, CDR1 is SGHDT and CDR2 is YYEEEE. The DNA of the CDR3 is TGTGCCAGCAGCTTGGGCCCGGACTGGGGCTACACCTTC. It is translated as CASSLGPDWGYTF.

Here the CDR3 DNA reads TGCGCCAGCAGCCAAGGCCCGGGACAGGGGGGCAATGAGCAGTTCTTC. It encodes CASSQGPGQGGNEQFF. The chain joins TRBV4-1 to TRBJ2-1, with 11 positions matching TRBD1. The ends lost 1 base at V and 6 bases at J; junction bases unmatched: 5. The CDR3 is made up of 16 amino acids. From germline, CDR1 is MGHRA and CDR2 YSYEKL.

The rearrangement uses TRBV4-3 and TRBJ2-3, with TRBD1 matching over 8 bases. Germline V gene lookup returns CDR1 LGHNA and CDR2 YSLEER. The CDR3 runs to 17 residues. V was clipped by 1 base and J by 1 base; unmatched bases: 7. CDR3 sequence: CASSQVRTGLGTDTQYF. CDR3 bases: TGCGCCAGCAGCCAAGTCAGGACAGGGCTGGGCACAGATACGCAGTATTTT.

This clone occurred a few times. The sample carries other DNA sequences with the same CDR3. The chain employs TRBV9 and TRBJ2-7, with D perhaps TRBD2 (7 bases). Deletions cut 0 bases from V and 0 bases from J, with 10 bases between. Per the germline V gene, CDR1 is SGDLS and CDR2 is YYNGEE. The CDR3 consists of 15 residues. The DNA of the CDR3 is TGTGCCAGCAGCGTAGCGGGGGGCTCCTCCTACGAGCAGTACTTC. Translating gives CASSVAGGSSYEQYF.

This chain links TRBV10-1 with TRBJ2-2; D is unclear. Germline V gene lookup returns CDR1 WNHNN and CDR2 SYGVQD (reference sequence). This CDR3 is 18 amino acids long. Trimming left V 3 bases short and J 4 bases short, with 21 bases between. The CDR3 protein is CASSESPGPKILTGELFF. CDR3 in DNA: TGCGCCAGCAGTGAAAGTCCAGGCCCTAAAATCCTCACCGGGGAGCTGTTTTTT.

Points on this clone: Other DNA sequences from this sample encode an identical CDR3 as well. The chain carries TRBV3-1 (or the pseudogene TRBV3-2) and TRBJ2-7; D may be TRBD1 (6 bases). Germline lookup yields CDR1 LGHDT and CDR2 YNNKEL (reference sequence). There are 13 residues in the CDR3. V gave up 4 bases and J gave up 3 bases, with 10 bases separating them. The CDR3 bases are TGTGCCAGCAGCCCACAGGGAAGCTACGAGCAGTACTTC. It translates to CASSPQGSYEQYF.